This TCR beta chain was recorded in a study of T cells in Graves' hyperthyroidism and ophthalmopathy (dated by TCRdb to about 2019). Context from the whole study: Peripheral blood samples were taken at initial diagnosis, before any treatment was given. The paper reports TCR Vbeta CDR3 sequencing of fewer than 150 peripheral blood samples: under 45 ophthalmopathy, around 80 hyperthyroidism and 17 progressor patients. Thyroid tissue and blood T-cell repertoires from six Graves' hyperthyroidism patients were also compared in the study. The 100 discovery patients were randomly divided into training and test sets at a 7:3 ratio. To identify TCR V-J signatures that set the groups apart, the researchers used a discovery cohort of 100 patients, made up of under 45 with Graves' ophthalmopathy and 57 with stable Graves' hyperthyroidism. After sampling, hyperthyroidism patients received methimazole starting at 30 mg daily, and ophthalmopathy patients received high-dose intravenous methylprednisolone. Prospective prediction of ophthalmopathy was tested in an independent validation cohort of approximately 19 hyperthyroidism patients and around 16 patients who later progressed to ophthalmopathy.

This clonotype was picked up many times. Its antigen is currently not known. No base quality information exists; no much larger clone differs at one position. Overall study outcomes, separate from this receptor: In validation, the model predicted progression to ophthalmopathy a median of 6.5 months before onset, with about 64% sensitivity and roughly 72% specificity. A 13 V-J signature model separated ophthalmopathy from stable hyperthyroidism, with around 90% sensitivity and around 84% specificity in cross-validation and 80%/75% in testing. Most expanded thyroid clonotypes (frequency above 0.001) were also found in blood, which suggests that blood repertoires may mirror thyroid immune responses. Sample size was not statistically predetermined, and investigators were not blinded to group allocation.

In the ophthalmopathy patients, disease was moderately to severely active, with a Clinical Activity Score of 3 or more, a NOSPECS grade of 4 or more, and a duration of less than 3 months. Any patient with an uncontrolled infection, another autoimmune disease, pregnancy or lactation was excluded. Diagnoses were established on the basis of clinical symptoms, serum thyroxine and TRAb, thyroid ultrasound, and orbital computed tomography. PBMCs were separated from approximately 10 ml of fresh peripheral blood using Ficoll-Paque density gradient centrifugation. Trizol reagent was used to extract total RNA, and RNA quality was then checked on an Agilent 2100 Bioanalyzer. The germline V gene (reference sequence) provides CDR1 DFQATT and CDR2 SNEGSKA. The CDR3 has 13 amino acids, counting the end cysteine and phenylalanine. Only the CDR3 portion is preserved as DNA: 39 bases, with reading frame beginning at the first base. The germline ends are 7 bases apart after V is trimmed by 1 base and J by 0 bases.

The TCR beta CDR3 regions were amplified from the RNA transcripts. For the first round of RT-PCR on the TCR CDR3, the HTBI primer set was used together with the Qiagen OneStep RT-PCR kit. The libraries were constructed in a second round of multiplex PCR and then size-selected and purified. Paired-end sequencing of the libraries was performed with 100 bp reads on an Illumina HiSeq2000. In the source study's methods: SOAPnuke was used to process the raw data, throwing out any read that contained adapters or uncalled bases, had a mean Phred below 15, or lacked an exact constant-primer or identifier match. High-quality paired reads were merged using COPE v1.2.5, and each unique nucleotide sequence was defined as a clonotype. Clonotypes were aligned to IMGT TRBV, TRBD and TRBJ reference segments using MiTCR v1.1. Analysis was restricted to V-J combinations with a frequency above 0.0001, which covered just over 98% of repertoires. The TCS score was defined as the ratio of F50 (clonal expansion) to E x V (chaos), calculated using BLOSUM62-based TCRdist between CDR3 peptides within each V-J. Welch's t-statistics and random forest reduced around 550 V-J features to fewer than 15, which were used in a naive Bayes classifier (R e1071). The public reads were run again by TCRdb, first through fastp at Q25 and then through MiXCR, and only productive beta chains were kept. When rows share a CDR3 protein, they turn into one entry using the most common DNA and genes. TCRdb assigned the V and J calls; the authors' analysis was not used. The sample has 600,000 or so distinct CDR3 sequences on record, approximately 14% of them singletons. Around 12% of the sample comes from the top ten.

This chain joins TRBV20-1 to TRBJ2-7, with TRBD2 as a weak D call on 5 bases. The source material was blood. The receptor comes from a woman aged 45-60 years with Graves' ophthalmopathy. The CDR3 region reads CSARAGISYEQYF. The nucleotides are TGCAGTGCTAGAGCCGGGATCTCCTACGAGCAGTACTTC.